Listed here are 16 T cell receptor beta chains from one sample, sequenced in a study of cytomegalovirus exposure and HLA in healthy donors (TCRdb year 2017). Preparation of the library involved the immunoSEQ multiplex PCR assay. For the multiplex PCR, a mixture combining 60 forward primers for TCR Vbeta segments and 13 reverse primers for TCR Jbeta segments was used. TCRdb stores this immuneACCESS table with in-frame sequences only. Part of the clones is absent; in the studies checked, under half of the shortfall reflects unresolved V genes, and no reason is known for the rest. For this sample the table gives roughly 15,000 clones, of which roughly 60% were detected only once. Jointly, the top ten make up roughly a sixth of the sample. The sample comprised PBMCs. The receptors originated from a woman between 45 and 60 years old in good health and CMV-seropositive.

Only a few counts were recorded for this clone. The chain recombines TRBV7-9 with TRBJ1-1, with D possibly TRBD1 on 6 matching bases. Trimming left V 5 bases short and J 4 bases short, with 14 bases between. Germline assignment: CDR1 SEHNR and CDR2 FQNEAQ (reference sequence). CDR3 size: 14 residues. CDR3 DNA: TGTGCCAGCAGCAGCAAACAGGGCGGCACTGAAGCTTTCTTT. Protein: CASSSKQGGTEAFF.

This clone was recorded a few times. The CDR3 protein is CASTTGTGNLNEAFF. The CDR3 DNA sequence: TGTGCCAGCACAACAGGGACAGGTAACCTTAATGAAGCTTTCTTT. The gene calls are TRBV6-5 and TRBJ1-1; the match to TRBD1 covers 8 bases. V shed 7 bases and J 7 bases; nucleotides not matched to a gene: 14. The germline gives CDR1 MNHEY, CDR2 SVGAGI. The length of the CDR3 is 15 residues.

This chain joins TRBV4-3 and TRBJ2-7; TRBD2 is a possible D gene (5 bases). V gave up 0 bases and J gave up 3 bases, with 12 bases separating them. Germline V gene data show CDR1 as LGHNA and CDR2 as YSLEER. The CDR3 is 15 residues long. Here the CDR3 DNA reads TGCGCCAGCAGCCAAGAGGCAGCGGCAGACTACGAGCAGTACTTC. It is translated as CASSQEAAADYEQYF.

The rearrangement uses TRBV5-1 and TRBJ2-7; D possibly corresponds to TRBD1 (5 bases). The V gene's germline CDR1 is SGHRS and CDR2 YFSETQ. The length of the CDR3 is 11 residues. The V and J ends lost 4 bases and 6 bases respectively, with 8 bases between them. The CDR3 region is CASSDDSEQYF. CDR3 sequence (DNA): TGCGCCAGCAGCGACGACAGCGAGCAGTACTTC.

This chain connects TRBV6-5 to TRBJ1-1; TRBD1 is a possible D gene (6 bases). CDR1 is MNHEY and CDR2 is SVGAGI in the germline V gene. Trimming cost V 6 bases and J 1 base, with 9 bases left between them. The CDR3 contains 13 residues. DNA for the CDR3: TGTGCCAGCAGGTGGACAGCGAACACTGAAGCTTTCTTT. Its protein is CASRWTANTEAFF.

This chain connects TRBV28 to TRBJ1-5, with 9 bases that match TRBD1. The trim removed 5 bases at V and 12 bases at J, leaving 8 bases unmatched. The germline V gene encodes CDR1 MDHEN and CDR2 SYDVKM. The CDR3 has 13 residues. The CDR3 DNA reads as TGTGCCAGCAGTACGACAGGGGGTAGACGCCAGCATTTT. It encodes CASSTTGGRRQHF.

The rearrangement links TRBV5-1 to TRBJ2-7; D gene ambiguous. The CDR3 covers 14 residues. V was trimmed by 0 bases and J by 0 bases, leaving 7 bases between them. Germline V lookup: CDR1 SGHRS, CDR2 YFSETQ. In DNA form, the CDR3 reads TGCGCCAGCAGCTTGGGTGGCAGCTCCTACGAGCAGTACTTC. Translating gives CASSLGGSSYEQYF. Using reference TRBV5-1 and TRBJ2-7 for the parts outside the CDR3, the full variable domain is KAGVTQTPRYLIKTRGQQVTLSCSPISGHRSVSWYQQTPGQGLQFLFEYFSETQRNKGNFPGRFSGRQFSNSRSEMNVSTLELGDSALYLCASSLGGSSYEQYFGPGTRLTVT.

This clone was observed a few times. CDR3 loop: CASSPPAGGPQEQYF. The DNA for the CDR3 is TGTGCCAGCTCACCACCGGCGGGAGGCCCCCAAGAGCAGTACTTC. The chain has TRBV18 and TRBJ2-7; 8 nucleotides match TRBD2. V shed 0 bases and J 7 bases; nucleotides not matched to a gene: 8. The germline gives CDR1 KGHSH, CDR2 LQKENI. The length of the CDR3 is 15 residues.

This clone showed up just a few times. The rearrangement links TRBV5-1 to TRBJ2-3; 8 nucleotides align to TRBD2. J lost 3 bases, V lost 7 bases, and 7 bases had no gene match. Germline V gives CDR1 SGHRS, CDR2 YFSETQ. The CDR3 has 14 residues. CDR3 coding DNA: TGCGCCAGCCAATTGGCGGGAGGTACAGATACGCAGTATTTT. This translates into CASQLAGGTDTQYF.

The J gene is TRBJ2-5, the V gene TRBV4-2; TRBD2 matches at 8 bases. The tail of the sequence fits TRBJ2-7 better, so the J call may be wrong. The CDR3 is 17 residues long. Germline V gene data show CDR1 as LGHNA and CDR2 as YNFKEQ. CDR3 in DNA: TGTGCCAGCAGCCTCAATCGGGGGGGAGGGCTGGTCTACGAGCAGTACTTC. Translating it yields CASSLNRGGGLVYEQYF.

This clone showed up just a few times. The genes are TRBV11-1 and TRBJ2-1; the match to TRBD2 covers 7 bases. Germline-derived CDR1 and CDR2 are SGHAT and FQDESV (reference sequence). The CDR3 has 15 amino acids. The ends lost 0 bases at V and 6 bases at J; junction bases unmatched: 5. CDR3 sequence (DNA): TGTGCCAGCAGCTTAGCGGGAGGGCCCTCCAATGAGCAGTTCTTC. Its protein is CASSLAGGPSNEQFF.

The chain has TRBV7-2 and TRBJ2-7; 8 bases align to TRBD1. The V segment lost 2 bases and the J segment 3 bases; nucleotides outside the gene matches: 9. CDR1 and CDR2 from the germline V gene are SGHTA and FQGNSA. The CDR3 runs 16 residues. CDR3 nucleotide sequence: TGTGCCAGCAGCTTAAGTCGGGGACAGGTCAACTACGAGCAGTACTTC. Its translation is CASSLSRGQVNYEQYF.

This rearrangement joins TRBV7-2 to TRBJ1-2; 9 bases map to TRBD1. CDR1 and CDR2 (germline): SGHTA, FQGNSA. The CDR3 runs to 16 residues. Trimming removed 4 bases from V and 7 bases from J; junction bases left unmatched: 13. CDR3 amino acids: CASSSRRTGELGGYTF. As DNA, the CDR3 is TGTGCCAGCAGCTCCAGACGGACAGGGGAGCTGGGTGGCTACACCTTC. The full variable domain, completed using reference TRBV7-2 and TRBJ1-2, is GAGVSQSPSNKVTEKGKDVELRCDPISGHTALYWYRQSLGQGLEFLIYFQGNSAPDKSGLPSDRFSAERTGGSVSTLTIQRTQQEDSAVYLCASSSRRTGELGGYTFGSGTRLTVV.

The sample holds a few counts of this clone. The CDR3 loop is CASSLVHGYTEAFF. The DNA of the CDR3 is TGTGCCAGCAGCTTAGTACACGGGTACACTGAAGCTTTCTTT. The gene calls are TRBV7-9 and TRBJ1-1; D gene ambiguous. From germline, CDR1 is SEHNR and CDR2 FQNEAQ (reference sequence). Trimming left V 1 base short and J 3 bases short, with 9 bases between. This CDR3 has 14 amino acids. The full variable domain, completed using reference TRBV7-9 and TRBJ1-1, is DTGVSQNPRHKITKRGQNVTFRCDPISEHNRLYWYRQTLGQGPEFLTYFQNEAQLEKSRLLSDRFSAERPKGSFSTLEIQRTEQGDSAMYLCASSLVHGYTEAFFGQGTRLTVV.

The genes are TRBV13 and TRBJ1-1, with D possibly matching TRBD1 (6 bases). CDR3 length equals 15 residues. V dropped 5 bases and J dropped 0 bases, with 13 bases sitting between them. CDR1 is PRHDT and CDR2 is FYEKMQ in the germline V gene (reference sequence). The CDR3 region is CASSIRGALNTEAFF. The DNA of the CDR3 is TGTGCCAGCAGCATACGGGGGGCCTTGAACACTGAAGCTTTCTTT. Variable domain in full (rest from reference TRBV13 and TRBJ1-1): AAGVIQSPRHLIKEKRETATLKCYPIPRHDTVYWYQQGPGQDPQFLISFYEKMQSDKGSIPDRFSAQQFSDYHSELNMSSLELGDSALYFCASSIRGALNTEAFFGQGTRLTVV.

V usage is TRBV30 and J usage is TRBJ1-1, with a weak D call TRBD1 (6 bases). The germline gives CDR1 GTSNPN, CDR2 SVGIG (reference sequence). Trimming removed 0 bases at V and 11 bases at J, with 10 bases between. The CDR3 has 11 amino acids. The DNA of the CDR3 is TGTGCCTGGAGTGTATCAGGGGCGGCTTTCTTT. Its translation is CAWSVSGAAFF.